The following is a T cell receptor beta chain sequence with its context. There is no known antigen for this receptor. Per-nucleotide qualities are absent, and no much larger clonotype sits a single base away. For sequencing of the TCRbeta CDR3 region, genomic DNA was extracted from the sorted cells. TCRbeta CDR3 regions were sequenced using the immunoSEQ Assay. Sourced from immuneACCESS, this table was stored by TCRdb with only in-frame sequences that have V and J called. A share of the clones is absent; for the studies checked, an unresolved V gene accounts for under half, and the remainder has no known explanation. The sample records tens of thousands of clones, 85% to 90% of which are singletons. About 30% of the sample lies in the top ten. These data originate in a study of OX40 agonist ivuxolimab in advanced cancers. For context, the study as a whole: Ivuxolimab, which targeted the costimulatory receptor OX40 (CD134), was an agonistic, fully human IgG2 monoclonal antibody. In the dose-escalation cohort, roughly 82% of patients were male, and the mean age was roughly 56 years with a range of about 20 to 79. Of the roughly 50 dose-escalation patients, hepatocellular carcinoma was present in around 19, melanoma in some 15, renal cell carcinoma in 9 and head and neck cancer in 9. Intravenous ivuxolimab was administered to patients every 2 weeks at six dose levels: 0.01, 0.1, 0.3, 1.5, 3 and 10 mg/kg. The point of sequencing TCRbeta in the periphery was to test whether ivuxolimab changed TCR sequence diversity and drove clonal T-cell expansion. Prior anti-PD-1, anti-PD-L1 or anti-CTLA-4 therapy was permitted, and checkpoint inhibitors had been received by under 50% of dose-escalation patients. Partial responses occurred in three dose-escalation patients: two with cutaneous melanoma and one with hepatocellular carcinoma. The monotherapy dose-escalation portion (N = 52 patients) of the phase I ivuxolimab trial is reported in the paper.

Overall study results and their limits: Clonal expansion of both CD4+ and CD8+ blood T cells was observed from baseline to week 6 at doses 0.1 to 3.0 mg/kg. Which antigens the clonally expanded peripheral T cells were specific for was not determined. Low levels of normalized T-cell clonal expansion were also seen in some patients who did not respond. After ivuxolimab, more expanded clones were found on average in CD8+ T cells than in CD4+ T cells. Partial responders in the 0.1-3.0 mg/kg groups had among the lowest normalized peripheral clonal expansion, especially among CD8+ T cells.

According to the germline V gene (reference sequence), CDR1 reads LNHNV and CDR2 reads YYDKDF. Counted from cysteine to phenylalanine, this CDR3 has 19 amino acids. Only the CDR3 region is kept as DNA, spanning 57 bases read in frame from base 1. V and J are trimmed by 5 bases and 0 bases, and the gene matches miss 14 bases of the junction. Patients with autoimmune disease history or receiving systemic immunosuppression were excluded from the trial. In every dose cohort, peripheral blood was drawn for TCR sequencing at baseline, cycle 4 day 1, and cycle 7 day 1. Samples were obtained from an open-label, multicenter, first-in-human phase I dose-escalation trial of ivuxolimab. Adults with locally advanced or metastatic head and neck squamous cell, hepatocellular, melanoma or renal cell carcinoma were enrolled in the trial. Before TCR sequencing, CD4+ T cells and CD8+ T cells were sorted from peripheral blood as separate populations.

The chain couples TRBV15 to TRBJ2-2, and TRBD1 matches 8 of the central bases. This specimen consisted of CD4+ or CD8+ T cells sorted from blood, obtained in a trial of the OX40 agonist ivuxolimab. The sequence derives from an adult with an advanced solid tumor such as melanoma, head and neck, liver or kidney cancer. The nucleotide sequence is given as TGTGCCACCAGCTCAGGGGGCGGGGTCTCCCATCCGAACACCGGGGAGCTGTTTTTT. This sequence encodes CATSSGGGVSHPNTGELFF. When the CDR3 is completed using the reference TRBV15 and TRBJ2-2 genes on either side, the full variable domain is DAMVIQNPRYQVTQFGKPVTLSCSQTLNHNVMYWYQQKSSQAPKLLFHYYDKDFNNEADTPDNFQSRRPNTSFCFLDIRSPGLGDTAMYLCATSSGGGVSHPNTGELFFGEGSRLTVL.